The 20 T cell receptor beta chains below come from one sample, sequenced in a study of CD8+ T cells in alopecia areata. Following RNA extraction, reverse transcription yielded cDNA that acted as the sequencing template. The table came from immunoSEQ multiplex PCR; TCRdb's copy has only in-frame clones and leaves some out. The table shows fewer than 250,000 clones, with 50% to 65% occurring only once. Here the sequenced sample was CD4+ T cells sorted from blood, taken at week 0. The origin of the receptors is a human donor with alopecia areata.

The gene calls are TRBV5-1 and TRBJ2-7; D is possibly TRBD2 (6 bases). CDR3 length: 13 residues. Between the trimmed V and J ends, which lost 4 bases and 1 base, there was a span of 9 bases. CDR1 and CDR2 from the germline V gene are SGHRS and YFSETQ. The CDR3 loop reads CASSRAGSYEQYF. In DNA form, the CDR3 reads TGCGCCAGCAGCCGCGCGGGGTCCTACGAGCAGTACTTC.

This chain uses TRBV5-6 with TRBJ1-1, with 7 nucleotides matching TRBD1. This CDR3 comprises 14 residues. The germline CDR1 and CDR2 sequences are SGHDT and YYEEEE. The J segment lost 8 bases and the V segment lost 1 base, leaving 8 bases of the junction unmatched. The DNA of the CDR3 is TGTGCCAGCAGCTTGCTTCAGGGGGTGGGCGAAGCTTTCTTT. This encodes CASSLLQGVGEAFF.

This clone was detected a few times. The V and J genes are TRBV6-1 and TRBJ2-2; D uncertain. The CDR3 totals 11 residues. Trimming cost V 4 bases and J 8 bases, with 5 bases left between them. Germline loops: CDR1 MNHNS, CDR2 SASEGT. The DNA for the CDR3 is TGTGCCAGCAGTGTAGTTGGGGAGCTGTTTTTT. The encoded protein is CASSVVGELFF.

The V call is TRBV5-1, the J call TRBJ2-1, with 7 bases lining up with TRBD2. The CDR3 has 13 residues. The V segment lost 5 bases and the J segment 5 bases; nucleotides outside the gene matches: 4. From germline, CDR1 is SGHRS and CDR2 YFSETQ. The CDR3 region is CASRASGNNEQFF. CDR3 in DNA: TGCGCCAGCAGAGCTAGCGGCAACAATGAGCAGTTCTTC.

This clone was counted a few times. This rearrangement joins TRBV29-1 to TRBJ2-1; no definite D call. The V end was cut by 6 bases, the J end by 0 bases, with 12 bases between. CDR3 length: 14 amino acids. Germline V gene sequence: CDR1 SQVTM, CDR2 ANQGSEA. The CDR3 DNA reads TGCAGCGTCGCAAGACTCATCTCCTACAATGAGCAGTTCTTC. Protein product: CSVARLISYNEQFF.

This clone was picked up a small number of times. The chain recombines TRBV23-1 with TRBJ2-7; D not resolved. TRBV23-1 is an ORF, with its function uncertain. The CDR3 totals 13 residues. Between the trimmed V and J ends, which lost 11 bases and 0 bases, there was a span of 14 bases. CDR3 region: CAPSLRVSYEQYF. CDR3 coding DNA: TGCGCCCCTTCTCTCCGAGTCTCCTACGAGCAGTACTTC.

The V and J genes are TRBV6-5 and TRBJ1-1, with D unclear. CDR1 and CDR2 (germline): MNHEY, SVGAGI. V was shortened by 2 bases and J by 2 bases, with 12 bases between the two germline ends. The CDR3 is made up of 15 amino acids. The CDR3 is CASSYDSRGNTEAFF. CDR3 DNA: TGTGCCAGCAGTTACGATTCTCGGGGTAACACTGAAGCTTTCTTT.

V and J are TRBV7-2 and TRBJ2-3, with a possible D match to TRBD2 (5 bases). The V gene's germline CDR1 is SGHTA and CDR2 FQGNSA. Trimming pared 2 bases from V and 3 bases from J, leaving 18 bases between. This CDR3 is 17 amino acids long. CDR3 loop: CASSLLSGLPRTDTQYF. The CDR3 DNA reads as TGTGCCAGCAGCTTACTAAGCGGACTCCCCAGGACAGATACGCAGTATTTT.

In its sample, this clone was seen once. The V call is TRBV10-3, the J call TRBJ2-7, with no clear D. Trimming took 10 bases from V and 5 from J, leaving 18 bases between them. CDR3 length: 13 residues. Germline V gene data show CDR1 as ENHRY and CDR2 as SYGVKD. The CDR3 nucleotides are TGTGCCACCGGACGGAGCTTTGAGGACGAGCAGTACTTC. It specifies CATGRSFEDEQYF.

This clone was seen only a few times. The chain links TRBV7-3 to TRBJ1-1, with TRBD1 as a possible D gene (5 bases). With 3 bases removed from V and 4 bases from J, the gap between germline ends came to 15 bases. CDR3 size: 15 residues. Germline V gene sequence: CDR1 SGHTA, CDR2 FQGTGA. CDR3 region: CASSFAPTGVTEAFF. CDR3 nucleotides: TGTGCCAGCAGCTTCGCCCCCACGGGGGTCACTGAAGCTTTCTTT.

CDR3 in amino acids: CASSLNWGSTGQGHEQFF. The DNA of the CDR3 is TGTGCCAGCAGCTTAAACTGGGGGAGTACGGGACAGGGGCATGAGCAGTTCTTC. The rearrangement links TRBV7-2 to TRBJ2-1, with TRBD1 matching 10 bases. The CDR3 is 18 residues long. Germline assignment: CDR1 SGHTA and CDR2 FQGNSA. V trimming: 2 bases; J trimming: 8 bases; junction bases outside the gene matches: 15.

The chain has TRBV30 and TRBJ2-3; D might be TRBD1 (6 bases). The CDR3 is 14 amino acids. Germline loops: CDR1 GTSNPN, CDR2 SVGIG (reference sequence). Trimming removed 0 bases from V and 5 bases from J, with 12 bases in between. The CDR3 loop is CAWSVQGLGDTQYF. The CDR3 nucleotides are TGTGCCTGGAGTGTACAGGGTTTGGGAGATACGCAGTATTTT. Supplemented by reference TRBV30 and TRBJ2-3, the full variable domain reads SQTIHQWPATLVQPVGSPLSLECTVEGTSNPNLYWYRQAAGRGLQLLFYSVGIGQISSEVPQNLSASRPQDRQFILSSKKLLLSDSGFYLCAWSVQGLGDTQYFGPGTRLTVL.

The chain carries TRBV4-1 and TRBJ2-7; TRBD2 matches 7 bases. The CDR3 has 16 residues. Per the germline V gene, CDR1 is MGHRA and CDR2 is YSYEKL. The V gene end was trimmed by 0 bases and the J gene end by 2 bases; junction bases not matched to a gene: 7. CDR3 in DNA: TGCGCCAGCAGCCAAGAACTTGCCGGGACTACCTACGAGCAGTACTTC. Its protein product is CASSQELAGTTYEQYF.

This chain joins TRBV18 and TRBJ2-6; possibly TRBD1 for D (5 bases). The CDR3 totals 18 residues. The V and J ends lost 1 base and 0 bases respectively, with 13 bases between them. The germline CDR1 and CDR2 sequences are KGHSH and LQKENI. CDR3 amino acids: CASSPRTGSLSGANVLTF. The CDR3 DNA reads TGTGCCAGCTCACCACGCACAGGCAGCCTCTCTGGGGCCAACGTCCTGACTTTC.

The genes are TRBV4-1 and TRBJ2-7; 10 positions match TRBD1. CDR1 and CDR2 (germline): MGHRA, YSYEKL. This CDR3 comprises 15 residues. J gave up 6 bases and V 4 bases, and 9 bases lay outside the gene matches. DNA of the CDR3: TGCGCCAGCAGCCGAGCCGGGACAGGGGATCGCGAGCAGTACTTC. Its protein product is CASSRAGTGDREQYF.

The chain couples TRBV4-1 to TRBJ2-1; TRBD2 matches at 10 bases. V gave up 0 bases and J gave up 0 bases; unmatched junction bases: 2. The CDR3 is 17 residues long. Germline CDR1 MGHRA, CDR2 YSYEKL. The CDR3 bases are TGCGCCAGCAGCCAAGATTCTAGCGGGAGCTCCTACAATGAGCAGTTCTTC. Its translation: CASSQDSSGSSYNEQFF.

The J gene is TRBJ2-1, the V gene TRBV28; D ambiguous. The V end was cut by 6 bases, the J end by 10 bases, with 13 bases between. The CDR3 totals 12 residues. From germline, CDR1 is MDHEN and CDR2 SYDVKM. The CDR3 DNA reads TGTGCCAGCAGGGGGTTGGTTGGGGAGCAGTTCTTC. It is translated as CASRGLVGEQFF.

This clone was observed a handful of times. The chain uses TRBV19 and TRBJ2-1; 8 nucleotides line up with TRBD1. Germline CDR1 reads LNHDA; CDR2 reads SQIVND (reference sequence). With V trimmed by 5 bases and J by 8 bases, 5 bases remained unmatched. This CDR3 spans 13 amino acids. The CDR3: CASSGRTGHEQFF. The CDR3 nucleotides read TGTGCCAGTAGTGGACGGACAGGGCATGAGCAGTTCTTC.

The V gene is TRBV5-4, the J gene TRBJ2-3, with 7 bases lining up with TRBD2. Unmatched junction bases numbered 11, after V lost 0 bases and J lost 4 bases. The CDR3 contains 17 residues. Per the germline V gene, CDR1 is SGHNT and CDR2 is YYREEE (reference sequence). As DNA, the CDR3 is TGTGCCAGCAGCTTGGCCGGCGGGGGAAGGTTCGCAGATACGCAGTATTTT. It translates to CASSLAGGGRFADTQYF.

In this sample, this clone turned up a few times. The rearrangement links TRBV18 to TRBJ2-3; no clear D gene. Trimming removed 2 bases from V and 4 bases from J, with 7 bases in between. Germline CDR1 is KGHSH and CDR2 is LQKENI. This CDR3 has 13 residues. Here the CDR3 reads CASSPREADTQYF. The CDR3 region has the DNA TGTGCCAGCTCACCAAGGGAAGCAGATACGCAGTATTTT.